Listed below are T cell receptor beta chains from one sample, sequenced in a study of metastatic and nonmetastatic thyroid tumors. TCRdb redid the clone calls on the PCR reads using MiXCR. Among just over 7,500 clones listed, 27% were seen once. Sample: adjacent normal tissue. The source of these receptors is a female donor with papillary thyroid cancer or a benign thyroid nodule (not recorded which). Some clones in this sample may be carry-over from other donors' samples. Each CDR3 is given with its conserved first and last residue. A D gene is named only where the DNA matches it firmly. The listing skips clone size in some rows; elsewhere it reads once, few, many or a size class.

length: 14; V: TRBV5-6; D: NA; size: many; J: TRBJ2-5; CDR3: CASSFKGLKETQYF; DNA: TGTGCCAGCAGCTTCAAAGGCCTTAAAGAGACCCAGTACTTC
length: 14; V: TRBV28; D: NA; size: few; J: TRBJ1-3; CDR3: CASSWARWGNTIYF; DNA: TGTGCCAGCAGTTGGGCCCGTTGGGGAAACACCATATATTTT
length: 15; V: TRBV7-9; D: NA; size: few; J: TRBJ1-2; CDR3: CASSSVLRVSYVYTF; DNA: TGTGCCAGCAGCTCCGTCCTAAGGGTCTCCTACGTCTACACCTTC
length: 15; V: TRBV3-1; D: NA; size: many; J: TRBJ1-4; CDR3: CASSRMGSTNEKLFF; DNA: TGTGCCAGCAGCAGAATGGGGAGTACTAATGAAAAACTGTTTTTT
length: 14; V: TRBV2; D: NA; size: NA; J: TRBJ1-5; CDR3: CASSEERGNQPQHF; DNA: TGTGCCAGCAGCGAGGAAAGGGGCAATCAGCCCCAGCATTTT
length: 15; V: TRBV27; D: NA; size: large; J: TRBJ2-2; CDR3: CASSLGSLGTGELFF; DNA: TGTGCCAGCAGTTTGGGCAGCTTAGGGACCGGGGAGCTGTTTTTT
length: 17; V: TRBV20-1; D: NA; size: NA; J: TRBJ1-5; CDR3: CSARSHRVRDGNQPQHF; DNA: TGCAGTGCTAGAAGTCACAGGGTAAGGGATGGCAATCAGCCCCAGCATTTT
length: 15; V: TRBV19; D: NA; size: large; J: TRBJ2-2; CDR3: CASSIQGFNTGELFF; DNA: TGTGCCAGTAGTATTCAGGGATTTAACACCGGGGAGCTGTTTTTT
length: 16; V: TRBV20-1; D: TRBD2; size: many; J: TRBJ2-3; CDR3: CSARDLGGTGTDTQYF; DNA: TGCAGTGCTAGAGATCTCGGGGGGACTGGCACAGATACGCAGTATTTT
length: 15; V: TRBV6-1; D: NA; size: few; J: TRBJ2-7; CDR3: CASSEALSALGEQYF; DNA: TGTGCCAGCAGTGAAGCGCTTTCCGCGCTGGGCGAGCAGTACTTC
length: 14; V: TRBV19; D: NA; size: few; J: TRBJ1-5; CDR3: CASSIPPPNQPQHF; DNA: TGTGCCAGTAGTATCCCACCACCCAATCAGCCCCAGCATTTT
length: 12; V: TRBV9; D: NA; size: NA; J: TRBJ2-5; CDR3: CASSPVGETQYF; DNA: TGTGCCAGCAGCCCCGTGGGGGAGACCCAGTACTTC
length: 16; V: TRBV6-1; D: TRBD1; size: medium-sized; J: TRBJ1-1; CDR3: CASRDTGTGRDTEAFF; DNA: TGTGCCAGCAGAGACACCGGGACAGGGAGGGACACTGAAGCTTTCTTT
length: 15; V: TRBV6-2/TRBV6-3; D: NA; size: NA; J: TRBJ1-2; CDR3: CASIGQFDRHYGNSF; DNA: TGTGCCAGCATTGGGCAATTTGACAGGCACTATGGCAACAGCTTC
length: 15; V: TRBV12-3/TRBV12-4; D: TRBD2; size: few; J: TRBJ2-3; CDR3: CASSYSGRDDDTQYF; DNA: TGTGCCAGCAGTTATAGCGGGAGAGATGACGATACGCAGTATTTT
length: 14; V: TRBV9; D: NA; size: many; J: TRBJ1-1; CDR3: CASSPRQASTEAFF; DNA: TGTGCCAGCAGCCCACGACAGGCCAGCACTGAAGCTTTCTTT
length: 14; V: TRBV7-8; D: NA; size: NA; J: TRBJ2-3; CDR3: CASSLGTPWYTQYF; DNA: TGTGCCAGCAGCCTAGGTACTCCCTGGTATACGCAGTATTTT
length: 13; V: TRBV10-3; D: NA; size: NA; J: TRBJ2-7; CDR3: CAIRGTATYEQYF; DNA: TGTGCCATCAGGGGGACGGCTACCTACGAGCAGTACTTC
length: 16; V: TRBV7-8; D: TRBD2; size: medium-sized; J: TRBJ2-7; CDR3: CASSPYSGGITYEQYF; DNA: TGTGCCAGCAGCCCCTATAGCGGGGGGATTACCTACGAGCAGTACTTC
length: 14; V: TRBV7-2; D: NA; size: NA; J: TRBJ2-7; CDR3: CASSLYLQTYEQYF; DNA: TGTGCCAGCAGCTTATACTTGCAGACCTACGAGCAGTACTTC
length: 14; V: TRBV4-2; D: NA; size: many; J: TRBJ1-6; CDR3: CASSQGGFNSPLHF; DNA: TGTGCCAGCAGCCAAGGAGGGTTCAATTCACCCCTCCACTTT
length: 12; V: TRBV12-3/TRBV12-4; D: NA; size: medium-sized; J: TRBJ2-2; CDR3: CASSPGTGELFF; DNA: TGTGCCAGCAGCCCAGGGACCGGGGAGCTGTTTTTT
length: 14; V: TRBV9; D: NA; size: NA; J: TRBJ1-2; CDR3: CASSVGYGADGYTF; DNA: TGTGCCAGCAGCGTAGGATACGGGGCGGATGGCTACACCTTC
length: 18; V: TRBV4-3; D: TRBD1; size: NA; J: TRBJ1-5; CDR3: CASSQAPAGTGEFQPQHF; DNA: TGCGCCAGCAGCCAAGCCCCAGCCGGGACAGGGGAATTTCAGCCCCAGCATTTT
length: 14; V: TRBV19; D: NA; size: NA; J: TRBJ1-6; CDR3: CASSSGRANSPLHF; DNA: TGTGCCAGTAGTTCGGGCAGGGCGAATTCACCCCTCCACTTT
length: 14; V: TRBV20-1; D: NA; size: NA; J: TRBJ1-5; CDR3: CSARDPQGSQPQHF; DNA: TGCAGTGCTAGAGATCCACAGGGTAGCCAGCCCCAGCATTTT
length: 14; V: TRBV20-1; D: NA; size: NA; J: TRBJ1-5; CDR3: CSARDPSPYQPQHF; DNA: TGCAGTGCTAGAGATCCCAGCCCCTATCAGCCCCAGCATTTT